The 22 T cell receptor beta chains in this list originate from one sample, sequenced in a study of blood T cell repertoires in COVID-19. Clones were read by immunoSEQ multiplex PCR, and TCRdb kept only the in-frame ones, dropping some. Of 250,000 to 300,000 clones in the sample, 91% are singletons; the top ten hold over 2%. The specimen sequenced was peripheral blood. The origin of the receptors is a young woman with COVID-19, enrolled during active disease.

The V and J genes are TRBV5-4 and TRBJ2-3, with D possibly TRBD2 on 6 matching bases. Between the trimmed V and J ends, which lost 6 bases and 0 bases, there was a span of 8 bases. Germline CDR1 reads SGHNT; CDR2 reads YYREEE (reference sequence). This CDR3 is 13 amino acids long. The CDR3 protein is CASMSGSTDTQYF. The CDR3 DNA follows: TGTGCCAGCATGAGCGGGAGCACAGATACGCAGTATTTT.

This chain links TRBV29-1 with TRBJ2-3; TRBD2 matches at 9 bases. J was trimmed by 1 base and V by 4 bases; bases with no gene match: 0. This CDR3 contains 13 residues. In germline, CDR1 is SQVTM, CDR2 ANQGSEA. Here the CDR3 DNA reads TGCAGCGTTGGGACTAGCGGCACAGATACGCAGTATTTT. Translated, it gives CSVGTSGTDTQYF.

The V gene is TRBV5-4, the J gene TRBJ1-6; D unclear. The V end was cut by 0 bases, the J end by 5 bases, with 6 bases between. Germline CDR1 SGHNT, CDR2 YYREEE (reference sequence). The CDR3 has 14 amino acids. The CDR3 bases are TGTGCCAGCAGCTTGGGACTGGATAATTCACCCCTCCACTTT. Translated: CASSLGLDNSPLHF.

The rearrangement uses TRBV7-3 and TRBJ2-3, with D uncertain. Trimming took off 4 bases at V and 1 base at J, with 9 bases between the two ends. Looked up from germline, CDR1 is SGHTA and CDR2 is FQGTGA. CDR3 length: 14 amino acids. The CDR3 protein is CASSSTKGTDTQYF. The CDR3 bases are TGTGCCAGCAGCTCCACTAAGGGCACAGATACGCAGTATTTT.

This chain joins TRBV12-2 and TRBJ2-2; the table names TRBD2, a call not compared with the DNA. TRBV12-2 is labeled a pseudogene. The CDR3 covers 17 residues. CDR3 DNA: TGTGCAAGTCGCTTAGGCACCCCGCCCTTTTTAGCCGGGGAGCTGTTTTTT. Its translation is CASRLGTPPFLAGELFF.

The chain links TRBV27 to TRBJ1-3; D not resolved. The CDR3 is 14 amino acids. Germline CDR1 MNHEY, CDR2 SMNVEV (reference sequence). V was cut by 3 bases and J by 1 base, with 7 bases left in between. As DNA, the CDR3 is TGTGCCAGCAGTTTCGCAGGTTCTGGAAACACCATATATTTT. Translating gives CASSFAGSGNTIYF.

V usage is TRBV18 and J usage is TRBJ1-3, with D unresolved. Germline-derived CDR1 and CDR2 are KGHSH and LQKENI. Between the trimmed V and J ends, which lost 6 bases and 3 bases, there was a span of 6 bases. This CDR3 region has 12 residues. CDR3 coding DNA: TGTGCCAGCTCCCTTATTGGAAACACCATATATTTT. It translates to CASSLIGNTIYF.

V and J are TRBV7-8 and TRBJ2-7, with TRBD2 as a possible D gene (5 bases). Germline CDR1 SGHVS, CDR2 FQNEAQ. V was shortened by 5 bases and J by 2 bases, with 16 bases between the two germline ends. This CDR3 contains 15 residues. The CDR3 protein is CASSETPGMPYEQYF. The CDR3 nucleotides are TGTGCCAGCAGCGAAACACCCGGGATGCCCTACGAGCAGTACTTC.

The chain is built from TRBV28 and TRBJ2-7, with D possibly being TRBD2 (8 bases). The CDR3 extends over 18 amino acids. Trimming stripped 6 bases from V and 0 bases from J, with 24 bases between. Per germline, CDR1 MDHEN and CDR2 SYDVKM. CDR3 residues: CASSDTGRGQRSSYEQYF. CDR3 in DNA: TGTGCCAGCAGCGATACCGGGAGGGGACAGAGGAGCTCCTACGAGCAGTACTTC.

CDR3 coding DNA: TGTGCCAGCACGAAAGGGGGCGCTTACTATGGCTACACCTTC. Amino acids: CASTKGGAYYGYTF. The chain is built from TRBV2 and TRBJ1-2; 7 bases map to TRBD1. The ends lost 7 bases at V and 3 bases at J; junction bases unmatched: 8. CDR3 length: 14 amino acids. CDR1 and CDR2 from the germline V gene are SNHLY and FYNNEI.

About this clone: A junction boundary mismatches the germline segment, possibly from a read error. Other DNA sequences from this sample encode an identical CDR3 as well. The CDR3 nucleotides are TGTGCCAGCAGTCGATCCCAGGATTCCAAAGAGCAATACTTC. It specifies CASSRSQDSKEQYF. The chain recombines TRBV6-6 with TRBJ2-7; D remains ambiguous. Germline CDR1 is MNHNY and CDR2 is SVGAGI (reference sequence). CDR3 length: 14 residues.

This clone was observed a handful of times. The chain uses TRBV28 and TRBJ1-5, with 9 bases that match TRBD1. Germline-derived CDR1 and CDR2 are MDHEN and SYDVKM. Losses at the gene ends were 3 bases for V and 0 bases for J; bases not matched to a gene: 9. This CDR3 comprises 18 residues. CDR3 DNA sequence: TGTGCCAGCAGTTTCGGACAGGGGTGGTTTGCTAGCAATCAGCCCCAGCATTTT. Its protein is CASSFGQGWFASNQPQHF.

This chain connects TRBV5-1 to TRBJ2-7; the match to TRBD2 covers 7 bases. The CDR3 runs to 15 residues. Germline-derived CDR1 and CDR2 are SGHRS and YFSETQ. Trimming at V came to 0 bases and at J to 1 base, leaving 4 bases not matched to a gene. CDR3 sequence: CASSLGLAASYEQYF. For the CDR3, the DNA is TGCGCCAGCAGCTTGGGTCTAGCGGCATCCTACGAGCAGTACTTC.

This chain connects TRBV3-1 (or the pseudogene TRBV3-2) to TRBJ2-3; a weak D match, TRBD2 (5 bases). The CDR3 consists of 14 residues. Trimming left V 0 bases short and J 5 bases short, with 9 bases between. Germline CDR1 is LGHDT and CDR2 is YNNKEL (reference sequence). In DNA, the CDR3 is TGTGCCAGCAGCCAAGAGGCAGGAGGAGATACGCAGTATTTT. Amino acid sequence: CASSQEAGGDTQYF.

The V call is TRBV2, the J call TRBJ2-2; D possibly corresponds to TRBD1 (5 bases). The germline CDR1 and CDR2 sequences are SNHLY and FYNNEI. The CDR3 contains 14 residues. V was cut by 6 bases and J by 4 bases, with 12 bases left in between. The CDR3 protein is CASSEQVSTGELFF. CDR3 DNA sequence: TGTGCCAGCAGCGAACAGGTCTCCACCGGGGAGCTGTTTTTT.

The sample holds one count of this clone. CDR3: CASSYRGDEQFF. The CDR3 bases are TGCGCCAGCAGCTACAGGGGCGATGAGCAGTTCTTC. V and J are TRBV5-1 and TRBJ2-1, with 7 bases fitting TRBD1. J gave up 8 bases and V 3 bases, and 2 bases lay outside the gene matches. This CDR3 is 12 amino acids long. Germline values: CDR1 SGHRS, CDR2 YFSETQ.

The chain joins TRBV6-1 to TRBJ1-4; perhaps TRBD1 as D (6 bases). V shed 3 bases and J shed 1 base, with 9 bases lying between them. This CDR3 has 15 residues. Per the germline V gene, CDR1 is MNHNS and CDR2 is SASEGT. CDR3 sequence reads: CASSEGAGTNEKLFF. The CDR3, as DNA: TGTGCCAGCAGTGAGGGGGCAGGAACTAATGAAAAACTGTTTTTT.

The CDR3 DNA is TGTGCCAGCAGCTTAGGTAGAGGTGTTGGAAACACCATATATTTT. This codes for CASSLGRGVGNTIYF. The chain couples TRBV7-3 to TRBJ1-3, with D uncertain. The CDR3 runs 15 residues. Germline CDR1 reads SGHTA; CDR2 reads FQGTGA. The V and J ends lost 2 bases and 3 bases respectively, with 11 bases between them. Using reference TRBV7-3 and TRBJ1-3 for the parts outside the CDR3, the full variable domain is GAGVSQTPSNKVTEKGKYVELRCDPISGHTALYWYRQSLGQGPEFLIYFQGTGAADDSGLPNDRFFAVRPEGSVSTLKIQRTERGDSAVYLCASSLGRGVGNTIYFGEGSWLTVV.

In its sample, this clone was seen once. The chain carries TRBV6-4 and TRBJ1-2; D call uncertain. CDR3 size: 16 residues. Germline CDR1 is MRHNA and CDR2 is SNTAGT. Trimming shortened V by 0 bases and J by 0 bases, and 11 bases separated the two germline ends. CDR3: CASSDSSLKANYGYTF. CDR3 DNA sequence: TGTGCCAGCAGTGACTCGAGTCTTAAAGCTAACTATGGCTACACCTTC.

The chain combines TRBV30 with TRBJ1-6; the D is unclear. CDR1 and CDR2 (germline): GTSNPN, SVGIG (reference sequence). Deletions cut 0 bases from V and 8 bases from J, with 17 bases between. The length of the CDR3 is 16 residues. The CDR3 DNA reads TGTGCCTGGAGTGTAGAGAGGAACCTCGGGGATTCACCCCTCCACTTT. This sequence encodes CAWSVERNLGDSPLHF. Supplemented by reference TRBV30 and TRBJ1-6, the full variable domain reads SQTIHQWPATLVQPVGSPLSLECTVEGTSNPNLYWYRQAAGRGLQLLFYSVGIGQISSEVPQNLSASRPQDRQFILSSKKLLLSDSGFYLCAWSVERNLGDSPLHFGNGTRLTVT.

The CDR3 loop reads CASSLDMTGGTGELFF. The CDR3 nucleotides are TGCGCCAGCAGCTTAGATATGACCGGGGGCACCGGGGAGCTGTTTTTT. The chain joins TRBV5-1 to TRBJ2-2, with TRBD2 as a possible D gene (6 bases). Per germline, CDR1 SGHRS and CDR2 YFSETQ. The CDR3 runs to 16 residues. The germline V and J ends were trimmed by 2 bases and 4 bases, with 15 bases remaining between them.

The chain uses TRBV7-6 and TRBJ2-3, with 7 nucleotides matching TRBD2. The V gene end was trimmed by 4 bases and the J gene end by 4 bases; junction bases not matched to a gene: 11. The CDR3 has 16 amino acids. Germline CDR1 SGHVS, CDR2 FNYEAQ. The CDR3 loop is CASSSRTRREPDTQYF. CDR3 DNA: TGTGCCAGCAGCTCTCGGACTAGAAGGGAGCCAGATACGCAGTATTTT.